This T cell receptor (beta chain) was retrieved from a study of blood T cell repertoires in COVID-19 (dated by TCRdb to the early 2020s). Concerning the study at large: Samples covering the acute and convalescent phases of COVID-19 were provided by collaborators in the United States, Italy and Spain. The material from the prospective study consisted of cDNA or gDNA derived from T cells, B-cell-depleted T cells, or PBMCs. The dataset comprised deeply sampled blood TCRbeta repertoires from subjects exposed to, actively infected with, or recovered from COVID-19. A freely available public database, intended as a resource for researchers studying the immune response to SARS-CoV-2, is where the repertoires were released. Samples were obtained from the ongoing ImmuneRACE study (first 160 participants) and from about 1,300 subjects provided by 6 global collaborators. The sample metadata nearly always contained a de-identified subject ID, COVID-19 status, age in years and sex. Where available, HLA class I and class II types were obtained from metadata supplied by the sample provider rather than from assay-based typing. Overall results and qualifications from the work: The quantity of clinical and demographic metadata differed by source and by participant and was supplied without curation.

Unmatched junction bases come to 17, with V trimmed by 6 bases and J by 5 bases. The germline V gene (reference sequence) provides CDR1 LNHDA and CDR2 SQIVND. From its cysteine to its phenylalanine, the CDR3 spans 18 amino acids. The entry retains the CDR3 DNA only, 54 bases that are in frame from base 1. TCRbeta CDR3 regions were amplified from genomic DNA using the immunoSEQ Assay, a bias-controlled multiplex PCR. The paper's processing steps were these. Within the assay, amplification of reference gene primers was used to estimate how many nucleated cells each sample contained. To quantify the absolute abundance of each unique TCRbeta CDR3 rearrangement, sequence reads were collapsed and filtered. Productive Simpson clonality was computed per sample as the square root of Simpson's diversity index over productive rearrangements. TCRdb stores this immuneACCESS table with in-frame sequences only. Part of the clones is absent; in the studies checked, under half of the shortfall reflects unresolved V genes, and no reason is known for the rest. V, J and clone size are taken as reported in that table, and D and trimming were inferred from the DNA itself. The table for this sample lists 100,000 to 150,000 clones; around 89% of them were counted only once. In total, the top ten clones hold less than 20% of the sample.

With regard to this clone: This receptor's antigen is unknown. One base away there is no much larger clone; base qualities are not given.

Whole blood was collected in K2EDTA tubes by collaborating institutions according to the institutions' own protocols. Collaborator samples were shipped for TCRbeta analysis as frozen whole blood, isolated PBMCs, or DNA extracted from either sample type. This TCR was recovered from a man over 45 with active or convalescent COVID-19. The chain is encoded by TRBV19 joined to TRBJ1-1; 11 bases in the junction line up with TRBD1. The material sequenced was peripheral blood. The DNA is TGTGCCAGTAGCAACCCCCCGGACAGGGGGCGCGAGGGAACTGAAGCTTTCTTT. This gives the protein CASSNPPDRGREGTEAFF.